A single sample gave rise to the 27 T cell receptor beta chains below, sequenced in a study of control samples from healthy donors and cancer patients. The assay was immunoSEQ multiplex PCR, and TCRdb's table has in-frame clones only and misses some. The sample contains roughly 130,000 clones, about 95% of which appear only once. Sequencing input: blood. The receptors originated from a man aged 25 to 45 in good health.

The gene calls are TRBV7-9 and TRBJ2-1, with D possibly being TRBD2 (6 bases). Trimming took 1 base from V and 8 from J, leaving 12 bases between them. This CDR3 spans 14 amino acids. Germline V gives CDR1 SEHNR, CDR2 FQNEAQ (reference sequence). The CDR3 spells CASSLVLASDEQFF. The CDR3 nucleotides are TGTGCCAGCAGCTTAGTGCTAGCGTCCGATGAGCAGTTCTTC.

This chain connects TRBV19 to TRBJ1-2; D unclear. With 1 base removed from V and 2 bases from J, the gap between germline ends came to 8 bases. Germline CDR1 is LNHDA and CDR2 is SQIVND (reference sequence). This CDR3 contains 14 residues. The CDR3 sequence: CASSIVAGNYGYTF. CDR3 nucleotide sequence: TGTGCCAGTAGTATAGTGGCAGGAAACTATGGCTACACCTTC. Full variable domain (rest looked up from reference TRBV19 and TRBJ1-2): DGGITQSPKYLFRKEGQNVTLSCEQNLNHDAMYWYRQDPGQGLRLIYYSQIVNDFQKGDIAEGYSVSREKKESFPLTVTSAQKNPTAFYLCASSIVAGNYGYTFGSGTRLTVV.

The CDR3 bases are TGTGCCACCAGTGATTTGTCGCCTAGCAACAATGAGCAGTTCTTC. Translated, it gives CATSDLSPSNNEQFF. This chain uses TRBV24-1 with TRBJ2-1, with D perhaps TRBD2 (5 bases). CDR1 KGHDR and CDR2 SFDVKD come from the germline V gene. Trimming took 0 bases from V and 5 from J, leaving 10 bases between them. This CDR3 has 15 amino acids.

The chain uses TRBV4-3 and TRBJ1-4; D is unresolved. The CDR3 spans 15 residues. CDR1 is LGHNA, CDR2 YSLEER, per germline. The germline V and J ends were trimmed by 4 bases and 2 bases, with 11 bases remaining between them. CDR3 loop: CASSREGVTNEKLFF. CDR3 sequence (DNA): TGCGCCAGCAGCCGGGAGGGAGTCACTAATGAAAAACTGTTTTTT.

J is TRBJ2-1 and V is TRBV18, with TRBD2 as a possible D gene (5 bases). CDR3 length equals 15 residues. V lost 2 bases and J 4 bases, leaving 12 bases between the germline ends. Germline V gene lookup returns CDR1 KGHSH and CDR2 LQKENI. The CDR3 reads CASSPNRGVYNEQFF. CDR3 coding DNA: TGTGCCAGCTCACCAAATCGGGGTGTTTACAATGAGCAGTTCTTC.

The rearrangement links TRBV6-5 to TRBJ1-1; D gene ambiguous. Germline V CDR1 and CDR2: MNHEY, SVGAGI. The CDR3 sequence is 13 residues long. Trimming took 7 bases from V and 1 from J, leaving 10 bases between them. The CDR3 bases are TGTGCCAGCACCCGCGCCCCGAACACTGAAGCTTTCTTT. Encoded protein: CASTRAPNTEAFF.

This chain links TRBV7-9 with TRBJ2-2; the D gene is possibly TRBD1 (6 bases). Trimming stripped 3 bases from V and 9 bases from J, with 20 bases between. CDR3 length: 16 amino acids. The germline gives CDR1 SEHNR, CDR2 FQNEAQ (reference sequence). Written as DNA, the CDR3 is TGTGCCAGCAGCTTTTATTCAGGACAGTGGAACCGGGAGCTGTTTTTT. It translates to CASSFYSGQWNRELFF.

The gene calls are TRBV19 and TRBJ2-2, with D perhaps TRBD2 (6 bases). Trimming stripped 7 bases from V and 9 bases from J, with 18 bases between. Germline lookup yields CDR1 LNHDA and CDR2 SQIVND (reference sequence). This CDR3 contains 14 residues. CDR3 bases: TGTGCCAGTATAGGCGGGGTCTCCGCCCGGGAGCTGTTTTTT. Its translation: CASIGGVSARELFF.

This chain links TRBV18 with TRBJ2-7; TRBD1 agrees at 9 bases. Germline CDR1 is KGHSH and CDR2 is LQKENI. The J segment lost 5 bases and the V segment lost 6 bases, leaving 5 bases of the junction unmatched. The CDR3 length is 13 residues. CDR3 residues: CASSLRDRDEQYF. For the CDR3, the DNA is TGTGCCAGCTCGCTTCGGGACAGGGACGAGCAGTACTTC.

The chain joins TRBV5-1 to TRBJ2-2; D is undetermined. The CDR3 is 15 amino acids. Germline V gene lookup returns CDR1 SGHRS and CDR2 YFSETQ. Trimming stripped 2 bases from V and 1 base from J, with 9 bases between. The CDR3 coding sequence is TGCGCCAGCAGCTTAGCCGCTATGAACACCGGGGAGCTGTTTTTT. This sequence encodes CASSLAAMNTGELFF. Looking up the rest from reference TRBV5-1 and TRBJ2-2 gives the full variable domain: KAGVTQTPRYLIKTRGQQVTLSCSPISGHRSVSWYQQTPGQGLQFLFEYFSETQRNKGNFPGRFSGRQFSNSRSEMNVSTLELGDSALYLCASSLAAMNTGELFFGEGSRLTVL.

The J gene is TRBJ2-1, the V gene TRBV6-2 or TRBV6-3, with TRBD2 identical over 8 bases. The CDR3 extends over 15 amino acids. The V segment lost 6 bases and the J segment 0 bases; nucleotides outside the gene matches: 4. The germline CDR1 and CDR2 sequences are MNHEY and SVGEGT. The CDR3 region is CASSSGGGSYNEQFF. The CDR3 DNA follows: TGTGCCAGCAGCTCCGGGGGGGGCTCCTACAATGAGCAGTTCTTC.

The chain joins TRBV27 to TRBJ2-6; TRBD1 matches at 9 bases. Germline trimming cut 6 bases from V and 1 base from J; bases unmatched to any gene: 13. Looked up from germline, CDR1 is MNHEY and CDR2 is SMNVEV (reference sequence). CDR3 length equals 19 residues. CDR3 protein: CASSMTPGQGLSGANVLTF. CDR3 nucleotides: TGTGCCAGCAGCATGACGCCGGGACAGGGTTTGTCTGGGGCCAACGTCCTGACTTTC.

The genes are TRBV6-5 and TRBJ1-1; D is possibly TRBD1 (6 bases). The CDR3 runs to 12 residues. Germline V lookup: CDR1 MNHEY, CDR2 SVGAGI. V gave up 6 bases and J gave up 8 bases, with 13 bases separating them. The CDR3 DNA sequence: TGTGCCAGCAGCCCAAACAGGGCGGAAGCTTTCTTT. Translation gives CASSPNRAEAFF.

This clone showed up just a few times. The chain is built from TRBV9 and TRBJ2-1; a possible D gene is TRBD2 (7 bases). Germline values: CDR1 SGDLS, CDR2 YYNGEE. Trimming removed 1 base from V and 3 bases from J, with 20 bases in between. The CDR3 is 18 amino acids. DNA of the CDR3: TGTGCCAGCAGCGTACGGTACCACGAGGGGGGGTACTACAATGAGCAGTTCTTC. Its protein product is CASSVRYHEGGYYNEQFF.

CDR3 residues: CSVELAADTQYF. The CDR3 coding sequence is TGCAGCGTGGAGTTGGCGGCGGATACGCAGTATTTT. V and J are TRBV29-1 and TRBJ2-3; D is undetermined. The CDR3 is 12 amino acids. Germline V gene data show CDR1 as SQVTM and CDR2 as ANQGSEA. Trimming stripped 6 bases from V and 6 bases from J, with 13 bases between.

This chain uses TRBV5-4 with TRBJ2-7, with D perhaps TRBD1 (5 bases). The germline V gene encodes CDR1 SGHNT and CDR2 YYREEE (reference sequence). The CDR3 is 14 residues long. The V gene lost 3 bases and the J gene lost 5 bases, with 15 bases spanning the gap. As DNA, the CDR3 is TGTGCCAGCAGCTCGGGCCAGGGAATGGACGAGCAGTACTTC. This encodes CASSSGQGMDEQYF.

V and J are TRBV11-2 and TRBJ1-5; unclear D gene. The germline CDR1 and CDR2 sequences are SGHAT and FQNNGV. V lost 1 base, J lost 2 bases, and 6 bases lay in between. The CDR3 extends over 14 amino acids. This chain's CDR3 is CASSLGEGNQPQHF. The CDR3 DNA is TGTGCCAGCAGCTTAGGAGAGGGCAATCAGCCCCAGCATTTT.

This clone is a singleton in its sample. CDR3 sequence: CASSHLLQGSYNEQFF. CDR3 DNA sequence: TGCGCCAGCAGTCATCTTCTGCAGGGCTCCTACAATGAGCAGTTCTTC. V gene TRBV23-1 combines with J gene TRBJ2-1; perhaps TRBD1 as D (5 bases). TRBV23-1 is known as an ORF, though its function is uncertain. The CDR3 has 16 amino acids. V lost 3 bases to trimming and J lost 0 bases, with 12 bases between them.

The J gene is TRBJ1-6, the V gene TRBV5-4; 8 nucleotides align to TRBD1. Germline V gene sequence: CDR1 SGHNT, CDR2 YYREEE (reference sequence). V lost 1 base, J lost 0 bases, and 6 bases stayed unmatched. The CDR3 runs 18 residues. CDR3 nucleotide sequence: TGTGCCAGCAGCTTGAAGAGGACAGGGAGCTCCTATAATTCACCCCTCCACTTT. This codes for CASSLKRTGSSYNSPLHF.

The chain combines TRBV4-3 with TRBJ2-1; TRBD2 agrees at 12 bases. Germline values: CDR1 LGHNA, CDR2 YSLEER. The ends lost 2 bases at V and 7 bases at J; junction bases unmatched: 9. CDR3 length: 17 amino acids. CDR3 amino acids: CASSQKLAGGIWNEQFF. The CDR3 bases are TGCGCCAGCAGCCAAAAACTAGCGGGGGGTATATGGAATGAGCAGTTCTTC.

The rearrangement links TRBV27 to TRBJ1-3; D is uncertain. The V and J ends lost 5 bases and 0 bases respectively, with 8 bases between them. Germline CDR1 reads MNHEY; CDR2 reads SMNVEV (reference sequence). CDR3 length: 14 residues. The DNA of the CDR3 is TGTGCCAGCAGTAAAGGCTACTCTGGAAACACCATATATTTT. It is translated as CASSKGYSGNTIYF.

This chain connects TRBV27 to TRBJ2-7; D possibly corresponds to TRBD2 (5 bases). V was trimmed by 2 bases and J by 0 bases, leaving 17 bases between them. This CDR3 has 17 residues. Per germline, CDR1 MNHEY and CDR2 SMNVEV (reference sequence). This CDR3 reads CASSLTRVALTSYEQYF. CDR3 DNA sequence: TGTGCCAGCAGTTTAACGCGGGTGGCCCTAACCTCCTACGAGCAGTACTTC.

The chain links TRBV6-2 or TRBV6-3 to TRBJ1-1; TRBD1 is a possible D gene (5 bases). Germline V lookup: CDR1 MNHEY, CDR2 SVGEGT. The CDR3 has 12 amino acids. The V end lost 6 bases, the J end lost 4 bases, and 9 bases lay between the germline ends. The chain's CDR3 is CASSRDATEAFF. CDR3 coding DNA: TGTGCCAGCAGCCGGGACGCCACTGAAGCTTTCTTT.

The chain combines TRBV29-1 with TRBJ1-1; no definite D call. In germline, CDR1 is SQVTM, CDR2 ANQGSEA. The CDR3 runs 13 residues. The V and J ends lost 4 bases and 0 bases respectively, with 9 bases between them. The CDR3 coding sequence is TGCAGCGTTGTTCGGCCCGTGAACACTGAAGCTTTCTTT. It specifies CSVVRPVNTEAFF.

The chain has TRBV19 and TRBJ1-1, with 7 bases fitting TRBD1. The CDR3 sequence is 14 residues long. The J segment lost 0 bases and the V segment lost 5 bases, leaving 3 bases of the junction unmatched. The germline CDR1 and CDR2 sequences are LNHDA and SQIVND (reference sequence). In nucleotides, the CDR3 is TGTGCCAGTAGTTGGGACAGTCTGAACACTGAAGCTTTCTTT. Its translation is CASSWDSLNTEAFF. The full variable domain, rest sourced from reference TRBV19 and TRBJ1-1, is DGGITQSPKYLFRKEGQNVTLSCEQNLNHDAMYWYRQDPGQGLRLIYYSQIVNDFQKGDIAEGYSVSREKKESFPLTVTSAQKNPTAFYLCASSWDSLNTEAFFGQGTRLTVV.

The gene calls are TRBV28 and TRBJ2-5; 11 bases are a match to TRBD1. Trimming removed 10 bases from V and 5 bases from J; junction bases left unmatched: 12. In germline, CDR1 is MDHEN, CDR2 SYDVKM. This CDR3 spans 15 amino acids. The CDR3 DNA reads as TGTGCCACACGGTCCGGGACAGGGGGTGTCGAGACCCAGTACTTC. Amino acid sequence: CATRSGTGGVETQYF. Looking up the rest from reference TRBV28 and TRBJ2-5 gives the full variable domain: DVKVTQSSRYLVKRTGEKVFLECVQDMDHENMFWYRQDPGLGLRLIYFSYDVKMKEKGDIPEGYSVSREKKERFSLILESASTNQTSMYLCATRSGTGGVETQYFGPGTRLLVL.

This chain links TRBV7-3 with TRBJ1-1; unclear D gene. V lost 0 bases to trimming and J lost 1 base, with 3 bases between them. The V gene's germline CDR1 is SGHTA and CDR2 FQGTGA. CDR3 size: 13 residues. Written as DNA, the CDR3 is TGTGCCAGCAGCTTAACCACGAACACTGAAGCTTTCTTT. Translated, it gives CASSLTTNTEAFF.